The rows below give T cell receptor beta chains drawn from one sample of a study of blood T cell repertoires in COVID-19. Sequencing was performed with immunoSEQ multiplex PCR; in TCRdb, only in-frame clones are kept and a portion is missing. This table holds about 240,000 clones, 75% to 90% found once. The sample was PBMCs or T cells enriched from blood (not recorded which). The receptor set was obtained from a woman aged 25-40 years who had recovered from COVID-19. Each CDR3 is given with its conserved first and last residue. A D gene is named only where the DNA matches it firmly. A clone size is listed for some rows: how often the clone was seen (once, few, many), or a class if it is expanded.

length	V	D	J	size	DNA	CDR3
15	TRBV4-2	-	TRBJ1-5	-	TGTGCCAGCAGCCAAGATGGGGGCATGCGTCAGCCCCAGCATTTT	CASSQDGGMRQPQHF
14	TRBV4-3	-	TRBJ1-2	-	TGCGCCAGCAGCCAAGATCTGACAGTATATGGCTACACCTTC	CASSQDLTVYGYTF
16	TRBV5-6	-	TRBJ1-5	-	TGTGCCAGCAGCTTCCGAACGACAGATAGCAATCAGCCCCAGCATTTT	CASSFRTTDSNQPQHF
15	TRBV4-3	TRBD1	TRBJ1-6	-	TGCGCCAGCAGCCAAGATTCAGGGGGCAGTTCACCCCTCCACTTT	CASSQDSGGSSPLHF
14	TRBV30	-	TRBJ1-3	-	TGTGCCTGGAGTCGGGGGAGCTCTGGAAACACCATATATTTT	CAWSRGSSGNTIYF
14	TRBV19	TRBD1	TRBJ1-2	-	TGTGCCAGTAATCCGGGACAGGGGACCTATGGCTACACCTTC	CASNPGQGTYGYTF
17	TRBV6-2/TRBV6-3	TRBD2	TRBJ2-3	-	TGTGCCAGCAGTTACGACCCGCGGGGGGCCAGCACAGATACGCAGTATTTT	CASSYDPRGASTDTQYF
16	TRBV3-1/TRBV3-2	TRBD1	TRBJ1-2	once	TGTGCCAGCAGCCCCCCCAGACAGGGGGTTGTCTATGGCTACACCTTC	CASSPPRQGVVYGYTF
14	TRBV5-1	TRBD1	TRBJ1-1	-	TGCGCCAGCAGCTTGGGGGGGACAGTCCCTGAAGCTTTCTTT	CASSLGGTVPEAFF
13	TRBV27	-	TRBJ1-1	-	TGTGCCAGCAGGAACGGAGGGCAGACTGAAGCTTTCTTT	CASRNGGQTEAFF
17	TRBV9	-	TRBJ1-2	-	TGTGCCAGCAGCGCCTTGTCGGGTGGGGCTGGTAACTATGGCTACACCTTC	CASSALSGGAGNYGYTF
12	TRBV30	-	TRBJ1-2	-	TGTGCCTGGAAGGGGGCTAACTATGGCTACACCTTC	CAWKGANYGYTF
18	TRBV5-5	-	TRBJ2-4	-	TGTGCCAGCAGCTTGGTAGACGATTGGGGGGTGATCAAAAACATTCAGTACTTC	CASSLVDDWGVIKNIQYF
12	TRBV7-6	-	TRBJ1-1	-	TGTGCCAGCAGCGAGGCGGGCACTGAAGCTTTCTTT	CASSEAGTEAFF
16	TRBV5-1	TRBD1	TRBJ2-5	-	TGCGCCAGCAGAATCATCGGGACAGGGGGGATGGAGACCCAGTACTTC	CASRIIGTGGMETQYF
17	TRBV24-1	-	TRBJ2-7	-	TGTGCCACCAGTGAGGCCGGGACGGGAGAAGGCCGGGGGGAGCAGTACTTC	CATSEAGTGEGRGEQYF
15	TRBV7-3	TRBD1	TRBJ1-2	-	TGTGCCAGCAGCTCAAGGAGGGACAGTCCTAATGGCTACACCTTC	CASSSRRDSPNGYTF
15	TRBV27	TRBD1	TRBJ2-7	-	TGTGCCAGCAGTAGAGACAGGGGGCAAAGCTACGAGCAGTACTTC	CASSRDRGQSYEQYF
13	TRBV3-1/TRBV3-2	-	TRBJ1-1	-	TGTGCCAGCAGCCCTCCGGGGAGCACTGAAGCTTTCTTT	CASSPPGSTEAFF
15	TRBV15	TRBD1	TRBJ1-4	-	TGTGCCACCAGCAGACCGACAGGGGGCGTTGAAAAACTGTTTTTT	CATSRPTGGVEKLFF
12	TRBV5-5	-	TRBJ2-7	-	TGTGCCAGCAGCTTGGGTCGCGGCGAGCAGTACTTC	CASSLGRGEQYF
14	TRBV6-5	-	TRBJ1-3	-	TGTGCCAGCAGTCGTACGGTCGTGGGAAACACCATATATTTT	CASSRTVVGNTIYF
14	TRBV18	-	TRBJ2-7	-	TGTGCCAGCTCACCACCGGGAGGAGGAGTCAAGCAGTACTTC	CASSPPGGGVKQYF
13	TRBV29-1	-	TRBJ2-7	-	TGCAGCGTTGACCCAGGCAGGGGCTACGAGCAGTACTTC	CSVDPGRGYEQYF
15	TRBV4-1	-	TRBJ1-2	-	TGCGCCAGCCAGACAGAGAATGCCCCTAACTATGGCTACACCTTC	CASQTENAPNYGYTF
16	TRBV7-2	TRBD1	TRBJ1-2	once	TGTGCCAGCAGCTTATCATCCGGGACAGGGGGCATTGGCTACACCTTC	CASSLSSGTGGIGYTF
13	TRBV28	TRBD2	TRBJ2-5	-	TGTGCCAGCATAGCGGGACCCCAAGAGACCCAGTACTTC	CASIAGPQETQYF
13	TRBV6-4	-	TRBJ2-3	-	TGTGCCAGCAGTGACTCGGAGAGAAATACGCAGTATTTT	CASSDSERNTQYF
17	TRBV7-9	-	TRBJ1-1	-	TGTGCCAGCAGCTTATTCCTGGCTGCGGCAGCAGAGATTGAAGCTTTCTTT	CASSLFLAAAAEIEAFF
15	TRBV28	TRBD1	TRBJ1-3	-	TGTGCCAGCAATTCACAGGGGAGCTCTGGAAACACCATATATTTT	CASNSQGSSGNTIYF
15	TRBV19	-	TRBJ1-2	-	TGTGCCAGTAGTCCCCAGGAGAAGACGAGGGATGGCTACACCTTC	CASSPQEKTRDGYTF
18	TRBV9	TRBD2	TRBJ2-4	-	TGTGCCAGCAGTAAGGGGCTAGCGGGATCGCTAGCCAAAAACATTCAGTACTTC	CASSKGLAGSLAKNIQYF
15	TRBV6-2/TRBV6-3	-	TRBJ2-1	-	TGTGCCAGCAGTTCCGGACAGAGACTTTACAATGAGCAGTTCTTC	CASSSGQRLYNEQFF
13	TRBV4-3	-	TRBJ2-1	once	TGCGCCAGCAGCCCGGAGTCGGCTGGTGAGCAGTTCTTC	CASSPESAGEQFF
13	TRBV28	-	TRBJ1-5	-	TGTGCCAGCAGTTTAGGTCGGTATCAGCCCCAGCATTTT	CASSLGRYQPQHF
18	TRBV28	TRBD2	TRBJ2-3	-	TGTGCCAGCAGTTTGTTTGGGACTAGCGGGAGGCAGGGGGATACGCAGTATTTT	CASSLFGTSGRQGDTQYF
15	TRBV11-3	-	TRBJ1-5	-	TGTGCCAGCAGCTCAGACCCAGGGGGCAATCAGCCCCAGCATTTT	CASSSDPGGNQPQHF
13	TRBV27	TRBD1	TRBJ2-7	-	TGTGCCAGCAGGAGGACAGGTGCCTACGAGCAGTACTTC	CASRRTGAYEQYF
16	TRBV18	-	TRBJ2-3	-	TGTGCCAGCTCACCACGAGAAGGGGCCGCCACAGATACGCAGTATTTT	CASSPREGAATDTQYF
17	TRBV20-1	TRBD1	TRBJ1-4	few	TGCAGTGCTAGTCACGGGGTTGGGGACAGACTAAATGAAAAACTGTTTTTT	CSASHGVGDRLNEKLFF
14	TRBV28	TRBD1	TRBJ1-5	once	TGTGCCAGCGCTCAGGGGGCTGGCAATCAGCCCCAGCATTTT	CASAQGAGNQPQHF
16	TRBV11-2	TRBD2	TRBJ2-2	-	TGTGCCAGCAGCTTAGGCGGCGGGAGAGGCACCGGGGAGCTGTTTTTT	CASSLGGGRGTGELFF
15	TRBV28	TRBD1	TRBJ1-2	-	TGTGCCAGCTACGACACGGGACAGGGGATCTATGGCTACACCTTC	CASYDTGQGIYGYTF
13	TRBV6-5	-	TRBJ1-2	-	TGTGCCAGCAGTTCAACTCAGGGGTTAGGCTACACCTTC	CASSSTQGLGYTF
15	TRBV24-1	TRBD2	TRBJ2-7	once	TGTGCCACCAGTGATTGGACTAGCGGGAGCTACGAGCAGTACTTC	CATSDWTSGSYEQYF
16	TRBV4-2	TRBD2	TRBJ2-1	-	TGTGCCAGCAGCCAAGATGGGACTAGCGCCTACAATGAGCAGTTCTTC	CASSQDGTSAYNEQFF
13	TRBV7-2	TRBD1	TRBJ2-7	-	TGTGCCAGCAGCCCATGGACAGGCTACGAGCAGTACTTC	CASSPWTGYEQYF
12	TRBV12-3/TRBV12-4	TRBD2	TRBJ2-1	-	TGTGCCAGCAGTTTTCGGACTAGCCGGAGGTTCTTC	CASSFRTSRRFF
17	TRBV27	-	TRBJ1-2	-	TGTGCCAGCAGTTCGCGTTCTAGTGGCGGTCAAGAGGGTGGCTACACCTTC	CASSSRSSGGQEGGYTF
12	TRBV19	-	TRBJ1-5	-	TGTGCCAGTAGTATCCATAATCAGCCCCAGCATTTT	CASSIHNQPQHF
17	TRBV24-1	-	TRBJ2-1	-	TGTGCCACCAGTGATTTCCGGGCAGGGGAAAAGCGGAATGAGCAGTTCTTC	CATSDFRAGEKRNEQFF
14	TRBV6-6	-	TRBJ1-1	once	TGTGCCAGCGGCCTCACTAGGGCAGGCCCTGAAGCTTTCTTT	CASGLTRAGPEAFF
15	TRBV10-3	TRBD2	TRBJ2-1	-	TGTGCCACCGAGCGAGGTGTAGCGGGGGACAATGAGCAGTTCTTC	CATERGVAGDNEQFF
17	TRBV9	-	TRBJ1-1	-	TGTGCCAGCAGCGCGGGACCGAAGACCCCATGGGGGGCTGAAGCTTTCTTT	CASSAGPKTPWGAEAFF
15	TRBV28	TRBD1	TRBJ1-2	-	TGTGCCAGCAGTTCTGAGGGGGCCGGATACTATGGCTACACCTTC	CASSSEGAGYYGYTF
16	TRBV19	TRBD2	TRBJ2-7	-	TGTGCCAGTAGTACTGCGGCCGGGACTAGCGTCTACGAGCAGTACTTC	CASSTAAGTSVYEQYF
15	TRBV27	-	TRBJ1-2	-	TGTGCCAGCAGTAAAGGGACACCCTATAACTATGGCTACACCTTC	CASSKGTPYNYGYTF
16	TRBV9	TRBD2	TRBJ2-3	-	TGTGCCAGCAGTGGACTAGCGGGAGGGAGTTCAGATACGCAGTATTTT	CASSGLAGGSSDTQYF